Listed here are 24 T cell receptor beta chains from one sample, sequenced in a study of T cell responses to AZD1222 COVID-19 vaccine. Using immunoSEQ multiplex PCR, the repertoire was profiled, and TCRdb retains in-frame clones only, with some absent. This table holds some 130,000 clones, around nine tenths found once. The sample was peripheral blood, taken on day 0 of AZD1222 vaccination. These receptors originate from an adult in good health.

This clone is a singleton in its sample. In DNA form, the CDR3 reads TGTGCCAGTAGTACCCCGGAGGACAGGAGATTTAGCAATCAGCCCCAGCATTTT. This translates into CASSTPEDRRFSNQPQHF. The chain joins TRBV19 to TRBJ1-5; 7 bases align to TRBD1. V lost 4 bases, J lost 0 bases, and 12 bases stayed unmatched. The CDR3 sequence is 18 residues long. Germline V CDR1 and CDR2: LNHDA, SQIVND (reference sequence). The full variable domain, in which reference TRBV19 and TRBJ1-5 provide the parts outside the CDR3, is DGGITQSPKYLFRKEGQNVTLSCEQNLNHDAMYWYRQDPGQGLRLIYYSQIVNDFQKGDIAEGYSVSREKKESFPLTVTSAQKNPTAFYLCASSTPEDRRFSNQPQHFGDGTRLSIL.

The chain recombines TRBV5-1 with TRBJ2-3; TRBD2 matches 12 bases. V lost 1 base to trimming and J lost 6 bases; unmatched junction nucleotides: 6. Germline lookup yields CDR1 SGHRS and CDR2 YFSETQ. CDR3 length: 16 amino acids. The CDR3, as DNA: TGCGCCAGCAGCTTGTTGGCTAGCGGGGGGGGCGATACGCAGTATTTT. It codes for CASSLLASGGGDTQYF.

This rearrangement joins TRBV12-5 to TRBJ2-1, with 8 bases lining up with TRBD2. The V gene end was trimmed by 5 bases and the J gene end by 2 bases; junction bases not matched to a gene: 8. CDR1 and CDR2 from the germline V gene are LGHNT and FRNRAP. This CDR3 comprises 16 residues. This CDR3 reads CASGPPGGLTYNEQFF. The CDR3 DNA is TGTGCTAGTGGTCCCCCGGGGGGGCTAACCTACAATGAGCAGTTCTTC.

J is TRBJ2-1 and V is TRBV2; D might be TRBD2 (5 bases). The CDR3 loop spans 14 amino acids. Germline assignment: CDR1 SNHLY and CDR2 FYNNEI. Trimming took 3 bases from V and 7 from J, leaving 13 bases between them. The CDR3 spells CASSEGMRGNEQFF. The CDR3 coding sequence is TGTGCCAGCAGTGAGGGGATGAGAGGGAATGAGCAGTTCTTC.

This chain joins TRBV6-4 and TRBJ2-3; D may correspond to TRBD1 or TRBD2 (6 bases each). The V end was cut by 2 bases, the J end by 1 base, with 10 bases between. Germline values: CDR1 MRHNA, CDR2 SNTAGT. The CDR3 spans 15 residues. DNA of the CDR3: TGTGCCAGCAGTGACCAAAGGGGGGGCACAGATACGCAGTATTTT. It codes for CASSDQRGGTDTQYF.

The chain links TRBV19 to TRBJ1-1; 11 bases are shared with TRBD1. V shed 4 bases and J 3 bases; nucleotides not matched to a gene: 1. CDR1 and CDR2 from the germline V gene are LNHDA and SQIVND (reference sequence). The CDR3 spans 14 residues. CDR3 loop: CASSTGQGDTEAFF. The CDR3 nucleotides read TGTGCCAGTAGTACGGGACAGGGGGACACTGAAGCTTTCTTT.

The J gene is TRBJ1-5, the V gene TRBV18; no definite D call. V dropped 3 bases and J dropped 6 bases, with 9 bases sitting between them. Germline assignment: CDR1 KGHSH and CDR2 LQKENI. The CDR3 consists of 13 residues. DNA for the CDR3: TGTGCCAGCTCACCCGATGAGCTTCAGCCCCAGCATTTT. This gives the protein CASSPDELQPQHF.

The chain combines TRBV6-1 with TRBJ1-5; D unresolved. The V gene's germline CDR1 is MNHNS and CDR2 SASEGT. Trimming removed 0 bases from V and 6 bases from J, with 12 bases in between. The CDR3 covers 15 residues. CDR3 loop: CASSEADRIGQPQHF. The CDR3 DNA sequence: TGTGCCAGCAGTGAAGCGGACCGTATTGGTCAGCCCCAGCATTTT.

This chain connects TRBV9 to TRBJ2-7; 7 bases are a match to TRBD1. There are 14 residues in the CDR3. Trimming at V came to 2 bases and at J to 5 bases, leaving 7 bases not matched to a gene. Germline-derived CDR1 and CDR2 are SGDLS and YYNGEE. The CDR3 is CASSVETGSDEQYF. CDR3 DNA: TGTGCCAGCAGCGTTGAGACAGGGAGTGACGAGCAGTACTTC.

J is TRBJ2-7 and V is TRBV6-5, with 7 bases lining up with TRBD1. The CDR3 spans 14 residues. Germline values: CDR1 MNHEY, CDR2 SVGAGI. Trimming cost V 7 bases and J 0 bases; bases outside gene matches: 6. The CDR3 region has the DNA TGTGCCAGCATAGAACAGGGGAGCTCCTACGAGCAGTACTTC. Amino acid sequence: CASIEQGSSYEQYF.

The chain joins TRBV15 to TRBJ1-4, with D hard to call. The CDR3 runs 16 residues. V was trimmed by 2 bases and J by 0 bases, leaving 10 bases between them. The germline gives CDR1 LNHNV, CDR2 YYDKDF (reference sequence). The CDR3 sequence: CATSRSLNPTNEKLFF. As DNA, the CDR3 is TGTGCCACCAGCAGAAGTTTAAACCCAACTAATGAAAAACTGTTTTTT. The full variable domain, rest sourced from reference TRBV15 and TRBJ1-4, is DAMVIQNPRYQVTQFGKPVTLSCSQTLNHNVMYWYQQKSSQAPKLLFHYYDKDFNNEADTPDNFQSRRPNTSFCFLDIRSPGLGDTAMYLCATSRSLNPTNEKLFFGSGTQLSVL.

This sequence joins TRBV7-2 and TRBJ1-4, with D possibly TRBD1 on 5 matching bases. The CDR3 has 13 residues. The germline CDR1 and CDR2 sequences are SGHTA and FQGNSA. Deletions cut 5 bases from V and 5 bases from J, with 9 bases between. Written as DNA, the CDR3 is TGTGCCAGCAGCCCGGGACCGAATGAAAAACTGTTTTTT. It yields the protein CASSPGPNEKLFF.

V and J are TRBV4-1 and TRBJ2-1, with D unclear. Germline loops: CDR1 MGHRA, CDR2 YSYEKL. The CDR3 consists of 18 residues. V shed 0 bases and J shed 0 bases, with 15 bases lying between them. This chain's CDR3 is CASSQDRPDLGSYNEQFF. The CDR3 DNA reads as TGCGCCAGCAGCCAAGACCGCCCAGACCTGGGCTCCTACAATGAGCAGTTCTTC.

The rearrangement uses TRBV18 and TRBJ1-5; D unclear. The germline V gene encodes CDR1 KGHSH and CDR2 LQKENI. The CDR3 is 15 amino acids. V was pared by 2 bases and J by 4 bases, with 12 bases between. The CDR3 DNA follows: TGTGCCAGCTCACCAAGTAGTGGCGGTAATCAGCCCCAGCATTTT. This encodes CASSPSSGGNQPQHF.

This clone has a single count. This rearrangement joins TRBV30 to TRBJ1-5, with unresolved D. Germline V gene data show CDR1 as GTSNPN and CDR2 as SVGIG (reference sequence). Trimming pared 1 base from V and 2 bases from J, leaving 12 bases between. This CDR3 spans 15 amino acids. The CDR3, as DNA: TGTGCCTGGAGTGAATCAGTTGGCGGCAATCAGCCCCAGCATTTT. This sequence encodes CAWSESVGGNQPQHF.

This chain links TRBV11-2 with TRBJ1-3; the D is unclear. Deletions cut 4 bases from V and 1 base from J, with 8 bases between. From germline, CDR1 is SGHAT and CDR2 FQNNGV. The CDR3 loop spans 14 amino acids. The CDR3 coding sequence is TGTGCCAGCAGCTCGACCCGTTCTGGAAACACCATATATTTT. Its protein is CASSSTRSGNTIYF. Combining the CDR3 with reference TRBV11-2 and TRBJ1-3 gives the whole variable domain EAGVAQSPRYKIIEKRQSVAFWCNPISGHATLYWYQQILGQGPKLLIQFQNNGVVDDSQLPKDRFSAERLKGVDSTLKIQPAKLEDSAVYLCASSSTRSGNTIYFGEGSWLTVV.

The rearrangement joins TRBV7-9 to TRBJ1-2, with TRBD1 identical over 11 bases. The germline gives CDR1 SEHNR, CDR2 FQNEAQ (reference sequence). There are 14 residues in the CDR3. Trimming cost V 4 bases and J 4 bases; bases outside gene matches: 2. The CDR3 nucleotides read TGTGCCAGCAGCTGGGACAGGGGGACCTATGGCTACACCTTC. Translating gives CASSWDRGTYGYTF.

This clone has just one count. The chain joins TRBV30 to TRBJ2-1, with D hard to call. There are 13 residues in the CDR3. Looked up from germline, CDR1 is GTSNPN and CDR2 is SVGIG (reference sequence). V was shortened by 8 bases and J by 3 bases, with 14 bases between the two germline ends. CDR3 coding DNA: TGTGCCCTTAGGTCAGCCCTCTACAATGAGCAGTTCTTC. Its translation is CALRSALYNEQFF.

The V call is TRBV2, the J call TRBJ1-2, with no clear D. V lost 7 bases to trimming and J lost 2 bases, with 11 bases between them. The CDR3 is 13 amino acids. The germline gives CDR1 SNHLY, CDR2 FYNNEI. The CDR3 DNA sequence: TGTGCCAGCAAGAACACACCAAACTATGGCTACACCTTC. It encodes CASKNTPNYGYTF.

The rearrangement uses TRBV6-1 and TRBJ1-2, with TRBD1 matching 10 bases. In germline, CDR1 is MNHNS, CDR2 SASEGT. The length of the CDR3 is 14 residues. The junction had 2 bases not matched to a gene; V was cut back by 3 bases and J by 4 bases. CDR3 nucleotide sequence: TGTGCCAGCAGTGATAGGGACAGGGGCTATGGCTACACCTTC. Amino acid sequence: CASSDRDRGYGYTF.

CDR3: CATSRQRGQPQHF. In nucleotides, the CDR3 is TGTGCCACCAGCCGACAGAGGGGTCAGCCCCAGCATTTT. This chain uses TRBV15 with TRBJ1-5, with D possibly being TRBD1 (5 bases). The length of the CDR3 is 13 residues. V gave up 5 bases and J gave up 6 bases, with 11 bases separating them. Germline V gene lookup returns CDR1 LNHNV and CDR2 YYDKDF (reference sequence). Drawing the rest from reference TRBV15 and TRBJ1-5, the complete variable domain is DAMVIQNPRYQVTQFGKPVTLSCSQTLNHNVMYWYQQKSSQAPKLLFHYYDKDFNNEADTPDNFQSRRPNTSFCFLDIRSPGLGDTAMYLCATSRQRGQPQHFGDGTRLSIL.

V and J are TRBV28 and TRBJ2-7; possibly TRBD1 for D (5 bases). V lost 10 bases and J 3 bases, leaving 19 bases between the germline ends. The CDR3 spans 14 residues. The germline gives CDR1 MDHEN, CDR2 SYDVKM. This CDR3 reads CATLGAGKFYEQYF. DNA of the CDR3: TGTGCCACACTTGGGGCAGGTAAATTCTACGAGCAGTACTTC. Using reference TRBV28 and TRBJ2-7 for the parts outside the CDR3, the full variable domain is DVKVTQSSRYLVKRTGEKVFLECVQDMDHENMFWYRQDPGLGLRLIYFSYDVKMKEKGDIPEGYSVSREKKERFSLILESASTNQTSMYLCATLGAGKFYEQYFGPGTRLTVT.

The genes are TRBV3-1 (or the pseudogene TRBV3-2) and TRBJ2-2; the D is unclear. The germline gives CDR1 LGHDT, CDR2 YNNKEL (reference sequence). The CDR3 totals 13 residues. V was shortened by 5 bases and J by 2 bases, with 6 bases between the two germline ends. The CDR3 nucleotides read TGTGCCAGCAGCGGCAGCAACACCGGGGAGCTGTTTTTT. Translation: CASSGSNTGELFF.

The J gene is TRBJ2-1, the V gene TRBV27, with 9 bases matching TRBD1. V dropped 4 bases and J dropped 4; count of bases not matched to a gene: 11. The CDR3 is 17 residues long. CDR1 MNHEY and CDR2 SMNVEV come from the germline V gene (reference sequence). The CDR3 here is CASSSLDTGGWYNEQFF. CDR3 nucleotides: TGTGCCAGCAGTTCCTTAGATACAGGGGGCTGGTACAATGAGCAGTTCTTC.